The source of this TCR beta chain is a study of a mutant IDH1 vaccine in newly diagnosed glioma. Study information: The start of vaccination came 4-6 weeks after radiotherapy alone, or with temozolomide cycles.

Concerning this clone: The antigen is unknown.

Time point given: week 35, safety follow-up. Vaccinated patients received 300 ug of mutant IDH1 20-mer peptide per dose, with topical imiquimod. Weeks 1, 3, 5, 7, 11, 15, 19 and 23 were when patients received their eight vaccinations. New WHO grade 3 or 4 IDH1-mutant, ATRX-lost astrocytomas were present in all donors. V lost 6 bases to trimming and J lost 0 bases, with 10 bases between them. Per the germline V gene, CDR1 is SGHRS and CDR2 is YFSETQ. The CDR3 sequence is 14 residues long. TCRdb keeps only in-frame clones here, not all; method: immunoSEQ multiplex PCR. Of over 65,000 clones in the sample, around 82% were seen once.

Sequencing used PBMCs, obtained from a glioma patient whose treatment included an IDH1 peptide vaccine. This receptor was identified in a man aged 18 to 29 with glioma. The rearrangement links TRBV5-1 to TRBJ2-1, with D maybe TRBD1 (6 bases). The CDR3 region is CASTRTDSYNEQFF. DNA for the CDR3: TGCGCCAGCACCCGGACAGACTCCTACAATGAGCAGTTCTTC.